The sequence of this T cell receptor beta chain was determined in a study of T cells after posttransplantation cyclophosphamide. Findings of the study overall: TRB clonality was highly associated with recipient CMV seropositivity and reactivation. Later post-transplant blood repertoires were often dominated by donor CD8+ memory clones. Tissue-infiltrating T cells from skin or gut overlapped little with blood T cells.

A word on this clone: Its antigen is not identified.

Cyclophosphamide on days +3 and +4 followed busulfan-fludarabine conditioning and a marrow graft. The repertoire was sequenced with immunoSEQ multiplex PCR; TCRdb's copy has only in-frame clones and lacks some. The profile shows about 4,500 clones, under 90% of them singletons. V lost 4 bases to trimming and J lost 1 base; unmatched junction nucleotides: 2. Germline V gene sequence: CDR1 SQVTM, CDR2 ANQGSEA. CDR3 size: 13 residues. The receptor's source is a male patient in his fifties or sixties who received an allogeneic stem cell transplant from a related donor and was CMV-positive. The graft donor may be the source of some T cells. The sample consisted of PBMCs, taken after allogeneic stem cell transplant with posttransplant cyclophosphamide. V gene TRBV29-1 combines with J gene TRBJ2-3; 7 bases fit TRBD2. The CDR3 sequence is CSVAAGGTDTQYF. The CDR3 DNA sequence: TGCAGCGTTGCGGCGGGAGGCACAGATACGCAGTATTTT.